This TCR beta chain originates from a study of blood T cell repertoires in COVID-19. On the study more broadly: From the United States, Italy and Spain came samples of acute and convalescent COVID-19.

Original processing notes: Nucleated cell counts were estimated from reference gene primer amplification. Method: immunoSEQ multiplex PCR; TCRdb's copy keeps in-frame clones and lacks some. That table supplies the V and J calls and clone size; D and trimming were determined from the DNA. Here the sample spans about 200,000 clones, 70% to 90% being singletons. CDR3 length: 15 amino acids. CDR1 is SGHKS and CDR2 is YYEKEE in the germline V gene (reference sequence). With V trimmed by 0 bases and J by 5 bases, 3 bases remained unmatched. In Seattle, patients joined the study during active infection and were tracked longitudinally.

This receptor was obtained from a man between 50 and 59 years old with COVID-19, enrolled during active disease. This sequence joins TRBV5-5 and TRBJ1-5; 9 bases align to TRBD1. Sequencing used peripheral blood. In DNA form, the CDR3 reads TGTGCCAGCAGCTTGGACAGGGGGCTTTATCAGCCCCAGCATTTT. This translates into CASSLDRGLYQPQHF.